This T cell receptor beta chain originates from a study of T cell responses to AZD1222 COVID-19 vaccine. Background on the study: Recipients boosted at about 4 weeks or about 12 weeks are pooled.

TCRdb's copy holds only in-frame clones and misses some; the assay was immunoSEQ multiplex PCR. The repertoire includes tens of thousands of clones, approximately 83% of them detected once, and less than 20% sits in the top ten. Germline trimming cut 4 bases from V and 7 bases from J; bases unmatched to any gene: 15. This CDR3 spans 15 amino acids. Per germline, CDR1 SQVTM and CDR2 ANQGSEA. This sequence originates from an adult in good health. The sequencing here drew on peripheral blood, taken on day 0 of AZD1222 vaccination. The V and J genes are TRBV29-1 and TRBJ1-2; 7 bases are shared with TRBD1. The CDR3 is CSVALDRPGTLGYTF. The DNA for the CDR3 is TGCAGCGTTGCTCTGGACAGGCCGGGAACACTTGGCTACACCTTC.